The clone carrying this TCR beta chain was found many times. No antigen is known for it. Trimming stripped 6 bases from V and 0 bases from J, with 9 bases between. This CDR3 has 13 residues. The V gene's germline CDR1 is SGHTA and CDR2 FQGNSA. The sorted Tregs were CD4+CD25+CD127-/low cells. Constant-region reverse primers amplified full-length variable regions, followed by semi-nested Nested Universal Primer A PCR. TCRdb reprocessed the 5' RACE reads with MiXCR, giving one entry per CDR3 protein. The top ten hold roughly 4% of the sample, which has over 40,000 distinct CDR3 sequences, about a fifth seen once. Study-wide results and limits: Tumor memory CD4+ T cell TCR gene usage clustered with blood and lymph node memory CD4+ cells and lymph node naive CD4+ cells.

The TCR comes from a female donor with breast cancer. J is TRBJ2-7 and V is TRBV7-2; D might be TRBD1 (6 bases). Material for sequencing was Tregs sorted from a lymph node. In DNA form, the CDR3 reads TGTGCCAGCAGAGGACAGCCCTCCTACGAGCAGTACTTC. This sequence encodes CASRGQPSYEQYF.